The 26 T cell receptor beta chains below were found in one sample sequenced in a study of blood T cells in healthy people across ages. Then a second PCR, running roughly 7 to 11 cycles, was carried out with a sample-barcoded 5' primer and a J-beta primer mix. Each CDR3 protein is one row after TCRdb ran MiXCR on the 5' RACE reads. The table has 850,000 to 1,000,000 distinct CDR3 sequences, around 54% seen once. Source material: blood. Every receptor here comes from a woman in her fifties or sixties in good health.

The V gene is TRBV7-6, the J gene TRBJ2-7, with 8 bases identical to TRBD1. Germline values: CDR1 SGHVS, CDR2 FNYEAQ. With 5 bases clipped from V and 2 bases from J, the junction kept 11 bases outside the gene matches. The CDR3 length is 16 residues. CDR3 coding DNA: TGTGCCAGCAGCGCAAGCCGGGACAGGATAGCCTACGAGCAGTACTTC. It codes for CASSASRDRIAYEQYF.

The J gene is TRBJ2-7, the V gene TRBV5-1, with 7 positions matching TRBD2. V shed 4 bases and J 4 bases; nucleotides not matched to a gene: 8. The CDR3 extends over 14 amino acids. Germline V gives CDR1 SGHRS, CDR2 YFSETQ. The chain's CDR3 is CASSASGGAYEQYF. DNA for the CDR3: TGCGCCAGCAGCGCCTCGGGAGGCGCATACGAGCAGTACTTC.

This clonotype was observed a single time. The gene calls are TRBV20-1 and TRBJ2-1; 9 bases are shared with TRBD2. The CDR3 length is 20 residues. V trimming: 1 base; J trimming: 3 bases; junction bases outside the gene matches: 19. CDR1 and CDR2 from the germline V gene are DFQATT and SNEGSKA (reference sequence). CDR3 bases: TGCAGTGCTAGAGCCCCAGGGGGTACCATAGCGGGAGTGATCTACAATGAGCAGTTCTTC. This gives the protein CSARAPGGTIAGVIYNEQFF.

This clonotype has ten or more counts. The chain carries TRBV3-1 and TRBJ1-4, with D uncertain. CDR3 length: 12 amino acids. Between the trimmed V and J ends, which lost 3 bases and 7 bases, there was a span of 6 bases. The germline V gene has CDR1 LGHDT and CDR2 YNNKEL (reference sequence). The CDR3 DNA follows: TGTGCCAGCAGCCAGTTCCCTGAAAAACTGTTTTTT. Translation: CASSQFPEKLFF.

CDR3 amino acids: CASSQNWEGLPYEQYF. CDR3 DNA: TGCGCCAGCAGCCAAAATTGGGAGGGGCTTCCCTACGAGCAGTACTTC. The J gene is TRBJ2-7, the V gene TRBV4-3, with 7 bases lining up with TRBD2. Trimming cost V 2 bases and J 2 bases; bases outside gene matches: 9. The CDR3 is 16 residues long. From germline, CDR1 is LGHNA and CDR2 YSLEER.

CDR3 in DNA: TGTGCCAGCAGCCAGATAGCGGGAGGCAAAGATACGCAGTATTTT. It encodes CASSQIAGGKDTQYF. The chain combines TRBV11-2 with TRBJ2-3, with 10 bases that match TRBD2. The CDR3 has 15 amino acids. The J segment lost 5 bases and the V segment lost 5 bases, leaving 7 bases of the junction unmatched. Germline loops: CDR1 SGHAT, CDR2 FQNNGV. The full variable domain, rest sourced from reference TRBV11-2 and TRBJ2-3, is EAGVAQSPRYKIIEKRQSVAFWCNPISGHATLYWYQQILGQGPKLLIQFQNNGVVDDSQLPKDRFSAERLKGVDSTLKIQPAKLEDSAVYLCASSQIAGGKDTQYFGPGTRLTVL.

This clonotype has only a few counts. V usage is TRBV5-1 and J usage is TRBJ2-3, with D possibly being TRBD2 (6 bases). The CDR3 runs 15 residues. The germline gives CDR1 SGHRS, CDR2 YFSETQ. V dropped 2 bases and J dropped 2 bases, with 12 bases sitting between them. The CDR3 reads CASSLTSPDTDTQYF. CDR3 DNA: TGCGCCAGCAGCTTAACTAGCCCTGACACAGATACGCAGTATTTT.

This chain joins TRBV29-1 and TRBJ2-1; 9 bases match TRBD2. The assigned J gene may be wrong: the sequence end matches TRBJ2-7 better. CDR1 SQVTM and CDR2 ANQGSEA come from the germline V gene. The CDR3 has 15 amino acids. CDR3 protein: CSVLSGGRAYNEQYF. The DNA for the CDR3 is TGCAGCGTTCTTTCCGGCGGGAGGGCCTACAATGAGCAGTACTTC.

This clonotype was seen a few times. This chain joins TRBV4-3 and TRBJ2-7, with 8 bases that match TRBD2. Germline CDR1 and CDR2: LGHNA and YSLEER. The CDR3 contains 17 residues. V gave up 0 bases and J gave up 1 base; unmatched junction bases: 8. The CDR3 sequence: CASSQEKGGRPSYEQYF. The CDR3 DNA reads as TGCGCCAGCAGCCAAGAGAAGGGCGGGAGGCCGTCCTACGAGCAGTACTTC.

The chain has TRBV12-3 or TRBV12-4 and TRBJ2-7; D perhaps matches TRBD2 (6 bases). There are 14 residues in the CDR3. The V end was cut by 5 bases, the J end by 2 bases, with 13 bases between. The DNA for the CDR3 is TGTGCCAGCAGTCCCCCAGCGGGCCCCTACGAGCAGTACGTC. This sequence encodes CASSPPAGPYEQYV.

This clonotype was found a few times. The V and J genes are TRBV29-1 and TRBJ2-5; possibly TRBD1 for D (6 bases). V lost 4 bases, J lost 7 bases, and 16 bases lay in between. The CDR3 length is 13 residues. Per the germline V gene, CDR1 is SQVTM and CDR2 is ANQGSEA. CDR3 protein: CSVAFTGLGTQYF. The CDR3 DNA sequence: TGCAGCGTTGCCTTCACAGGGTTGGGGACCCAGTACTTC.

This clonotype has only a few counts. A much larger clone is a single base away; this may be a read error. The chain uses TRBV5-1 and TRBJ2-5; D is possibly TRBD1 or TRBD2 (5 bases each). With the DNA end fitting TRBJ2-7 better, the J assignment may be wrong. The germline V gene encodes CDR1 SGHRS and CDR2 YFSETQ. This CDR3 contains 15 residues. CDR3 protein: CASSLGDLSRDEQYF. The CDR3, as DNA: TGCGCCAGCAGCTTGGGGGACCTTTCCCGGGACGAGCAGTACTTC.

The rearrangement links TRBV27 to TRBJ1-4, with D unclear. Germline-derived CDR1 and CDR2 are MNHEY and SMNVEV (reference sequence). The CDR3 is 15 amino acids. The V end was cut by 6 bases, the J end by 3 bases, with 14 bases between. DNA of the CDR3: TGTGCCAGCAGGGTTTTGGCTGCAGCTAATGAAAAACTGTTTTTT. It encodes CASRVLAAANEKLFF.

CDR3 sequence: CASSLVGLAGHGGEQYF. The CDR3 DNA is TGCGCCAGCAGCTTGGTTGGACTAGCGGGACATGGTGGCGAGCAGTACTTC. V gene TRBV5-1 combines with J gene TRBJ2-7, with 12 bases aligning to TRBD2. This CDR3 has 17 residues. The V gene's germline CDR1 is SGHRS and CDR2 YFSETQ. Trimming took 0 bases from V and 6 from J; bases not matched to a gene: 10.

The chain carries TRBV12-3 or TRBV12-4 and TRBJ1-1, with D possibly matching TRBD1 (6 bases). The CDR3 extends over 13 amino acids. V was pared by 5 bases and J by 4 bases, with 11 bases between. The CDR3 sequence: CASSLQGTTEAFF. The DNA for the CDR3 is TGTGCCAGCAGTCTCCAGGGGACCACTGAAGCTTTCTTT.

The CDR3 here is CASRGHNEQYF. The CDR3 DNA sequence: TGTGCCAGCAGAGGTCATAACGAGCAGTACTTC. This chain links TRBV3-1 with TRBJ2-7; no definite D call. CDR3 size: 11 residues. CDR1 is LGHDT, CDR2 YNNKEL, per germline (reference sequence). V lost 6 bases and J lost 5, with 8 bases in between.

This clonotype was counted a few times. The V and J genes are TRBV7-3 and TRBJ1-6; no definite D call. The CDR3 loop spans 13 amino acids. Germline V gene data show CDR1 as SGHTA and CDR2 as FQGTGA. V lost 4 bases and J 9 bases, leaving 10 bases between the germline ends. The CDR3 DNA reads TGTGCCAGCAGCTCATTTAACGGTTCACCCCTCCACTTT. Its protein product is CASSSFNGSPLHF.

As regards this clonotype: Germline is not matched at one junction end, which may reflect a read error. CDR3 amino acids: CASGLPMGRAGGGEQFF. CDR3 in DNA: TGTGCCAGCGGCTTACCAATGGGACGAGCGGGAGGGGGTGAGCAGTTCTTC. The V call is TRBV7-6, the J call TRBJ2-1; the match to TRBD2 covers 10 bases. Germline V gene lookup returns CDR1 SGHVS and CDR2 FNYEAQ. The CDR3 loop spans 17 amino acids. The whole variable domain, filled in from reference TRBV7-6 and TRBJ2-1, reads GAGVSQSPRYKVTKRGQDVALRCDPISGHVSLYWYRQALGQGPEFLTYFNYEAQQDKSGLPNDRFSAERPEGSISTLTIQRTEQRDSAMYRCASGLPMGRAGGGEQFFGPGTRLTVL.

The rearrangement links TRBV6-2 or TRBV6-3 to TRBJ2-7; D uncertain. The J call may be mistaken, given a closer DNA end match to TRBJ2-1. Germline CDR1 reads MNHEY; CDR2 reads SVGEGT. The CDR3 runs 14 residues. CDR3 nucleotide sequence: TGTGCCACCTCGGGCTCCTTCCTGAACAATGAGCAGTTCTTC. This translates into CATSGSFLNNEQFF.

V and J are TRBV2 and TRBJ2-1; 10 nucleotides line up with TRBD2. With 3 bases clipped from V and 8 bases from J, the junction kept 10 bases outside the gene matches. This CDR3 spans 16 amino acids. The germline gives CDR1 SNHLY, CDR2 FYNNEI. The CDR3, as DNA: TGTGCCAGCAGTGACATATGGCTAGCGGGAGTCGATGAGCAGTTCTTC. This gives the protein CASSDIWLAGVDEQFF. Based on the CDR3 plus reference TRBV2 and TRBJ2-1, the full variable domain is EPEVTQTPSHQVTQMGQEVILRCVPISNHLYFYWYRQILGQKVEFLVSFYNNEISEKSEIFDDQFSVERPDGSNFTLKIRSTKLEDSAMYFCASSDIWLAGVDEQFFGPGTRLTVL.

Comment on this clonotype: This clone may be a read error of a much larger clone one base away. V and J are TRBV28 and TRBJ1-1; 11 bases align to TRBD1. Per the germline V gene, CDR1 is MDHEN and CDR2 is SYDVKM. This CDR3 region has 15 residues. After removal of 4 bases from V and 7 bases from J, the junction contained 8 bases not matched to a gene. The CDR3 DNA sequence: TGTGCCAGCAGTTGGAGGACAGGGGGCGCGGATGAAGCTTTCTTT. Amino acid sequence: CASSWRTGGADEAFF.

This clonotype has just a few counts. The rearrangement uses TRBV27 and TRBJ2-7, with D perhaps matching TRBD1 (6 bases). The CDR3 is 13 residues long. V dropped 6 bases and J dropped 0 bases, with 9 bases sitting between them. Germline V CDR1 and CDR2: MNHEY, SMNVEV (reference sequence). The CDR3 spells CASRRQVSYEQYF. CDR3 in DNA: TGTGCCAGCAGACGACAGGTCTCCTACGAGCAGTACTTC.

A few counts support this clonotype. The V call is TRBV7-2, the J call TRBJ1-2, with D perhaps TRBD1 (5 bases). V was trimmed by 5 bases and J by 0 bases, leaving 16 bases between them. CDR1 and CDR2 (germline): SGHTA, FQGNSA. The CDR3 is 16 residues long. The CDR3 loop is CASSAWADRANYGYTF. Here the CDR3 DNA reads TGTGCCAGCAGCGCGTGGGCAGACAGAGCTAACTATGGCTACACCTTC.

The chain couples TRBV18 to TRBJ2-7, with 10 positions matching TRBD2. CDR3 length equals 16 residues. V lost 2 bases to trimming and J lost 7 bases; unmatched junction nucleotides: 11. CDR1 and CDR2 from the germline V gene are KGHSH and LQKENI. CDR3 region: CASSPAGLADNNEQYF. The DNA for the CDR3 is TGTGCCAGCTCACCAGCCGGACTAGCGGATAACAATGAGCAGTACTTC.

This chain connects TRBV7-8 to TRBJ2-3, with 9 bases identical to TRBD1. The germline V gene encodes CDR1 SGHVS and CDR2 FQNEAQ. Trimming removed 3 bases from V and 4 bases from J; junction bases left unmatched: 5. The CDR3 totals 15 residues. CDR3 sequence (DNA): TGTGCCAGCAGCTTTCGAACAGGGGGCCCAGATACGCAGTATTTT. Residues: CASSFRTGGPDTQYF.

V usage is TRBV6-5 and J usage is TRBJ1-5; D unclear. The germline V and J ends were trimmed by 0 bases and 7 bases, with 13 bases remaining between them. CDR1 and CDR2 from the germline V gene are MNHEY and SVGAGI. The CDR3 runs 15 residues. The CDR3 sequence is CASSYSGVREQPQHF. The CDR3 region has the DNA TGTGCCAGCAGTTACTCCGGGGTAAGAGAGCAGCCCCAGCATTTT.